This record looks at one T cell receptor beta chain sequence and its context. CDR3 length equals 17 residues. Germline CDR1 reads LNHNV; CDR2 reads YYDKDF (reference sequence). V dropped 3 bases and J dropped 8; count of bases not matched to a gene: 12. The sample comes from a study of shared T cell receptors in the human thymus. The assay was immunoSEQ multiplex PCR, and TCRdb's table has in-frame clones only and misses some. The sample has roughly 700,000 clones, roughly 90% seen once; the top ten hold 0.0085% to 0.012%. In addition, the sample was reused for a study of human thymus T cells. That paper notes: Immunologically healthy infants in Finland undergoing congenital heart defect surgery were the donors. Surgeons resected thymus tissue during corrective heart surgery. Related research has reported that thymic repertoires overlap highly among unrelated individuals.

The sequence was collected from a boy younger than two with a congenital heart defect. Sequencing was done on a sample of thymocytes. This rearrangement joins TRBV15 to TRBJ2-1; 11 positions match TRBD1. The CDR3 region is CATSRPLGQGACDEQFF. CDR3 coding DNA: TGTGCCACCAGCAGGCCTCTCGGACAGGGGGCTTGCGATGAGCAGTTCTTC.